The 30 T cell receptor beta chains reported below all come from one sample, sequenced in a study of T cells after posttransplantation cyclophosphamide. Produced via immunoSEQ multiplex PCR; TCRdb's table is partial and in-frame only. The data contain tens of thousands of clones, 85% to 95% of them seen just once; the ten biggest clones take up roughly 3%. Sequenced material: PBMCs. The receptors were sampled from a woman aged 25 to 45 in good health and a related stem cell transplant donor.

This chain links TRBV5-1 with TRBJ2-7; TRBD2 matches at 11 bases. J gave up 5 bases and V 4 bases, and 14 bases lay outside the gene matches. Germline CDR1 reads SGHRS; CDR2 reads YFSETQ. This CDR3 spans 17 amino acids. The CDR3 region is CASSTSPLAGGQNEQYF. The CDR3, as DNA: TGCGCCAGCAGCACATCCCCCTTAGCGGGGGGGCAGAACGAGCAGTACTTC.

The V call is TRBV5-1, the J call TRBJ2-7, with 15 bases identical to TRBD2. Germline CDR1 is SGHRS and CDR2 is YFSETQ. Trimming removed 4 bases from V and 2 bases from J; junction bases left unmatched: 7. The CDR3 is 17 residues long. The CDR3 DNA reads TGCGCCAGCAGCCGGGGACTAGCGGGGGGTCCAACCTACGAGCAGTACTTC. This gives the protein CASSRGLAGGPTYEQYF.

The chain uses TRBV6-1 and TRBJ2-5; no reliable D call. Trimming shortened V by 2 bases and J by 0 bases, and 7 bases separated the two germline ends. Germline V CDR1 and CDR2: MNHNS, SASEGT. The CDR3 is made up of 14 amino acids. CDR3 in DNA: TGTGCCAGCAGTGAACTAAGCCACCAAGAGACCCAGTACTTC. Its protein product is CASSELSHQETQYF.

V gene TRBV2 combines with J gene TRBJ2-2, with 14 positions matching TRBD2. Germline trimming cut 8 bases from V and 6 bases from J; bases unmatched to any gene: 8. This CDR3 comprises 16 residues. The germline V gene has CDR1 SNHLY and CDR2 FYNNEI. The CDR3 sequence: CASLDRTSGGSGELFF. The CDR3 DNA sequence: TGTGCCAGCCTAGACCGGACTAGCGGGGGGTCCGGGGAGCTGTTTTTT.

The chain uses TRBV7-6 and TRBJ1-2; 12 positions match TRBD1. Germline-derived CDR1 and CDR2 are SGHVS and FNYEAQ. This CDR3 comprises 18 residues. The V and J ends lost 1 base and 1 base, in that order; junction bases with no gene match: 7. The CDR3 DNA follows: TGTGCCAGCAGCTTAGGAGGGACAGGGGGCAGTGTTAACTATGGCTACACCTTC. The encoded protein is CASSLGGTGGSVNYGYTF.

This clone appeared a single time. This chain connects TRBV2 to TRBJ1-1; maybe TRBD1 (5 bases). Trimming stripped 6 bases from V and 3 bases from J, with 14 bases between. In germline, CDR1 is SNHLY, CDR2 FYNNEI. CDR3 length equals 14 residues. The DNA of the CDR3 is TGTGCCAGCAGGGAGGGGTTGGGGGACACTGAAGCTTTCTTT. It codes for CASREGLGDTEAFF.

This chain's CDR3 is CASSWSRQIDTQYF. The CDR3 bases are TGTGCCAGCAGCTGGTCCCGTCAGATAGATACGCAGTATTTT. The chain recombines TRBV5-4 with TRBJ2-3; D is unclear. Germline CDR1 reads SGHNT; CDR2 reads YYREEE (reference sequence). The CDR3 consists of 14 residues. V was cut by 3 bases and J by 5 bases, with 13 bases left in between.

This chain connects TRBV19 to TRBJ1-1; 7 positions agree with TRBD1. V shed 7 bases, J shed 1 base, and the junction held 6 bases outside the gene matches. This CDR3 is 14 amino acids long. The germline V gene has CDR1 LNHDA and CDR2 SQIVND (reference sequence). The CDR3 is CASNAGQTNTEAFF. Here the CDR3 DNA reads TGTGCCAGTAACGCGGGACAGACGAACACTGAAGCTTTCTTT. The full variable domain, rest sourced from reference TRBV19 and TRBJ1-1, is DGGITQSPKYLFRKEGQNVTLSCEQNLNHDAMYWYRQDPGQGLRLIYYSQIVNDFQKGDIAEGYSVSREKKESFPLTVTSAQKNPTAFYLCASNAGQTNTEAFFGQGTRLTVV.

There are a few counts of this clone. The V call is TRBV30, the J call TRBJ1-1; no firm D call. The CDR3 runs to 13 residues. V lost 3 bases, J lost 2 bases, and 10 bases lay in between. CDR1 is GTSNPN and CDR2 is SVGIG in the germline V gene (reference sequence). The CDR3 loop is CAWSQETNTEAFF. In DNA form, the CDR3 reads TGTGCCTGGAGCCAGGAGACAAACACTGAAGCTTTCTTT.

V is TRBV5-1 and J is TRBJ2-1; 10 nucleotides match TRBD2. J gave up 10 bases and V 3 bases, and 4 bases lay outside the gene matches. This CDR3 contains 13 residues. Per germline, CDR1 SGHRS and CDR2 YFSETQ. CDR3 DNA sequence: TGCGCCAGCAGCTCTACGACTAGCGGGGAGCAGTTCTTC. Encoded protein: CASSSTTSGEQFF.

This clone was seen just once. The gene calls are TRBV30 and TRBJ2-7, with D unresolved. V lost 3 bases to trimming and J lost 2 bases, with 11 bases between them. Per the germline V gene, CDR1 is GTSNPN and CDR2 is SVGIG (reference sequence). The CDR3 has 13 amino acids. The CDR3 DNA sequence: TGTGCCTGGAGCGGGTTGGGGACCTACGAGCAGTACTTC. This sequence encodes CAWSGLGTYEQYF.

The CDR3 bases are TGTGCCAGCAGCTACACCGGGGAGCTGTTTTTT. Translation: CASSYTGELFF. The chain has TRBV7-9 and TRBJ2-2, with unresolved D. The germline V and J ends were trimmed by 4 bases and 3 bases, with 0 bases remaining between them. Per germline, CDR1 SEHNR and CDR2 FQNEAQ (reference sequence). CDR3 length: 11 residues.

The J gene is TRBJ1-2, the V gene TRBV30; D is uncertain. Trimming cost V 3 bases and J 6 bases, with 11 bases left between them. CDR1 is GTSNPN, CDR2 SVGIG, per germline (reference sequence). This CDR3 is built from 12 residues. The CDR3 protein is CAWSGDSDGYTF. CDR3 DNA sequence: TGTGCCTGGAGCGGGGATTCGGATGGCTACACCTTC.

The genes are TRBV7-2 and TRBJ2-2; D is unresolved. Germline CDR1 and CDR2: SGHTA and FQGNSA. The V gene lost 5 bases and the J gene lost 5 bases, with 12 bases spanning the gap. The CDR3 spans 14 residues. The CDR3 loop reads CASSARKATGELFF. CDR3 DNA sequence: TGTGCCAGCAGCGCTCGAAAGGCGACCGGGGAGCTGTTTTTT.

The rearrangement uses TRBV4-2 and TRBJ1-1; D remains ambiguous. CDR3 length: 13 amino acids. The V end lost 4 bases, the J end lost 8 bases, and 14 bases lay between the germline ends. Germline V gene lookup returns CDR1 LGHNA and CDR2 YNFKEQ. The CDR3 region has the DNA TGTGCCAGCAGCCGAGGCGCCTCAGGAGAAGCTTTCTTT. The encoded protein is CASSRGASGEAFF.

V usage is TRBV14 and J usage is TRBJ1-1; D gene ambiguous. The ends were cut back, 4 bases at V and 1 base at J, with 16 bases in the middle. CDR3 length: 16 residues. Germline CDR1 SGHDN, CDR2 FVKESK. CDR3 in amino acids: CASSPVFKRENTEAFF. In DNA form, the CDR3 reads TGTGCCAGCAGCCCCGTGTTTAAGAGAGAGAACACTGAAGCTTTCTTT.

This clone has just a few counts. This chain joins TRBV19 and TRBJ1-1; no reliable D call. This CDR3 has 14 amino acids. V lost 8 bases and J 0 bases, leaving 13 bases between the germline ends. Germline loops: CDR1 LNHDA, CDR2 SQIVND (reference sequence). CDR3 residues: CASGRLELNTEAFF. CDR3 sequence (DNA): TGTGCCAGTGGAAGGTTAGAACTGAACACTGAAGCTTTCTTT. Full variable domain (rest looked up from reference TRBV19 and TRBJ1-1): DGGITQSPKYLFRKEGQNVTLSCEQNLNHDAMYWYRQDPGQGLRLIYYSQIVNDFQKGDIAEGYSVSREKKESFPLTVTSAQKNPTAFYLCASGRLELNTEAFFGQGTRLTVV.

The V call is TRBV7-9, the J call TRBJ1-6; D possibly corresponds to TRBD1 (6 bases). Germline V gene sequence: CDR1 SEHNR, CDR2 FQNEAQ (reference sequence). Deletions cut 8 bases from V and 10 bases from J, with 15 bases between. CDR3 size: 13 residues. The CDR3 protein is CASQGGFGSPLHF. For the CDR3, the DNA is TGTGCCAGCCAAGGGGGTTTCGGGTCACCCCTCCACTTT.

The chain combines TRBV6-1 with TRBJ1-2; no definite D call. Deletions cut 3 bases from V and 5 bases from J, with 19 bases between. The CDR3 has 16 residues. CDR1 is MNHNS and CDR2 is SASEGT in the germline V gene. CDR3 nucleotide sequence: TGTGCCAGCAGTGAGGTCAGGACTCAGTCCTTATATGGCTACACCTTC. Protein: CASSEVRTQSLYGYTF.

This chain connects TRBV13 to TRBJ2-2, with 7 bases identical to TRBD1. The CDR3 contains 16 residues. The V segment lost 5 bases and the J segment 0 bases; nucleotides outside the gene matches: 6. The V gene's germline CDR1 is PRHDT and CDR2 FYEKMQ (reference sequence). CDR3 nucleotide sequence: TGTGCCAGCAGCGCCAGGACAGGAACGAACACCGGGGAGCTGTTTTTT. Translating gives CASSARTGTNTGELFF. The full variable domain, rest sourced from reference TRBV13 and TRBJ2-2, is AAGVIQSPRHLIKEKRETATLKCYPIPRHDTVYWYQQGPGQDPQFLISFYEKMQSDKGSIPDRFSAQQFSDYHSELNMSSLELGDSALYFCASSARTGTNTGELFFGEGSRLTVL.

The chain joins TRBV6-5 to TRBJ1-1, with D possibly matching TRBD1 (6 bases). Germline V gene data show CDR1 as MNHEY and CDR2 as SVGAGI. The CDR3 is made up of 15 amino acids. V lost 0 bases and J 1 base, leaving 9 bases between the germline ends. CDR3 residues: CASSYSDRTNTEAFF. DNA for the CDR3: TGTGCCAGCAGTTACTCCGACAGGACGAACACTGAAGCTTTCTTT.

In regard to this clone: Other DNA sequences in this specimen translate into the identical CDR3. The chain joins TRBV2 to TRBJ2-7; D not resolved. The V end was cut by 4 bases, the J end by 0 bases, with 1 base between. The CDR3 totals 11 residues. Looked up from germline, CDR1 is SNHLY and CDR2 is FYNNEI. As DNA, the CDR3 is TGTGCCAGCAGTGCCTCCTACGAGCAGTACTTC. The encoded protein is CASSASYEQYF.

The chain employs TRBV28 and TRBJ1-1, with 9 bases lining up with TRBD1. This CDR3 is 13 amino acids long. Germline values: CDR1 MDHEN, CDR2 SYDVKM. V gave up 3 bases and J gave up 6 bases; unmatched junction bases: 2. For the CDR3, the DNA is TGTGCCAGCAGTTTTACAGGGGGCTCTGAAGCTTTCTTT. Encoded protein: CASSFTGGSEAFF.

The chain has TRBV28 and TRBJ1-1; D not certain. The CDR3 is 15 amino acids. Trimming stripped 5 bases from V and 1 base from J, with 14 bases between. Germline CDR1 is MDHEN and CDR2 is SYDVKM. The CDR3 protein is CASSRLNSGNTEAFF. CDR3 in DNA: TGTGCCAGCAGTCGGCTCAACAGTGGGAACACTGAAGCTTTCTTT. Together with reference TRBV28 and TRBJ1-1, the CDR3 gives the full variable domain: DVKVTQSSRYLVKRTGEKVFLECVQDMDHENMFWYRQDPGLGLRLIYFSYDVKMKEKGDIPEGYSVSREKKERFSLILESASTNQTSMYLCASSRLNSGNTEAFFGQGTRLTVV.

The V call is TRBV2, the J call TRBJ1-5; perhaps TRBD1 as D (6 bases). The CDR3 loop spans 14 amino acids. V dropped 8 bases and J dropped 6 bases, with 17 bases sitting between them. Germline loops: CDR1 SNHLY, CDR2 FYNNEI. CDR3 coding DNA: TGTGCCAGCGGCGACAGCGGGGGCGGTCAGCCCCAGCATTTT. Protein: CASGDSGGGQPQHF. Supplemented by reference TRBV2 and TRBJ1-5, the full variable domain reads EPEVTQTPSHQVTQMGQEVILRCVPISNHLYFYWYRQILGQKVEFLVSFYNNEISEKSEIFDDQFSVERPDGSNFTLKIRSTKLEDSAMYFCASGDSGGGQPQHFGDGTRLSIL.

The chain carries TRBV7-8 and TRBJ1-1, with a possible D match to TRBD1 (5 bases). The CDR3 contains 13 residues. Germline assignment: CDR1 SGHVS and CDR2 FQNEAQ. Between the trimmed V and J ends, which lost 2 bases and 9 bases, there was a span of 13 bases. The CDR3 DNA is TGTGCCAGCAGCTTACCGACAGTTACACAAGCTTTCTTT. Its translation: CASSLPTVTQAFF.

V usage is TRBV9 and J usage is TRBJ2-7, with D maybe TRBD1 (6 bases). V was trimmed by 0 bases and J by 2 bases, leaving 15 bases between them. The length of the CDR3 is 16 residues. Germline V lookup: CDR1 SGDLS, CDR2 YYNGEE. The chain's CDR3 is CASSVAAGASTYEQYF. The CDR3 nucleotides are TGTGCCAGCAGCGTAGCAGCAGGGGCCTCGACCTACGAGCAGTACTTC.

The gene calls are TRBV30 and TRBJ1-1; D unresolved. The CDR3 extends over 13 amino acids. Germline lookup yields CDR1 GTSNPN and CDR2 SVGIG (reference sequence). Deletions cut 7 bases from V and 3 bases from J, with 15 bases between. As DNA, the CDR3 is TGTGCCTACTCTCAGAACACCTACACTGAAGCTTTCTTT. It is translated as CAYSQNTYTEAFF.

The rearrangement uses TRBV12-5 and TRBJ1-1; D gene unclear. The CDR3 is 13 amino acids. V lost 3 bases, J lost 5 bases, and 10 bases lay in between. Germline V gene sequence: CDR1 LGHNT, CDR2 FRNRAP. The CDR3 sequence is CASGFDAETEAFF. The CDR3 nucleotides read TGTGCTAGTGGTTTTGACGCGGAGACTGAAGCTTTCTTT.

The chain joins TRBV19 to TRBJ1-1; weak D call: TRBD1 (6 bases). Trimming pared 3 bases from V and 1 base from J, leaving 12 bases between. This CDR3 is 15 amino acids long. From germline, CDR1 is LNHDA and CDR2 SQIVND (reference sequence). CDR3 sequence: CASSIGGASNTEAFF. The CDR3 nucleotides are TGTGCCAGTAGTATTGGGGGGGCCTCGAACACTGAAGCTTTCTTT.